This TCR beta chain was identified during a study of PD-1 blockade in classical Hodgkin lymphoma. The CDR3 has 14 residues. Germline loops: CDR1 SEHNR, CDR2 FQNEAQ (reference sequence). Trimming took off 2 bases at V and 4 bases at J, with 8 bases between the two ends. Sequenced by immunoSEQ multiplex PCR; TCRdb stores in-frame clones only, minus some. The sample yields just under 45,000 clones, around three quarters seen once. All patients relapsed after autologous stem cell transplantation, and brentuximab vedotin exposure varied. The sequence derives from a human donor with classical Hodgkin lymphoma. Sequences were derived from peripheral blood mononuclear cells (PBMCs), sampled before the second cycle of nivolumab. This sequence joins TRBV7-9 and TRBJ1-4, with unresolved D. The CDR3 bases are TGTGCCAGCAGCTTAAGGTTGGGTAATGAAAAACTGTTTTTT. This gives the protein CASSLRLGNEKLFF.